The T cell receptor beta chain described here comes from a study of T cell repertoires in cytomegalovirus infection. In the study overall: CMV infection together with matching HLA type was indicated by public TCR beta signatures.

Via MiXCR, TCRdb re-called the reads, giving one row per CDR3 protein. The sample holds 200,000 to 300,000 distinct CDR3 sequences, approximately 13% seen once. This clonotype occurred many times. This TCR was recovered from a human donor in good health (CMV status not recorded). Some clones in this sample may be carry-over from other donors' samples. What was sequenced was PBMCs.

The CDR3 DNA reads TGTGCCATCAGTGCGGACGAACAGGCTTCGGGGAGGGCCCAGCATTTT. It specifies CAISADEQASGRAQHF. The chain links TRBV10-3 to TRBJ1-5, with a tentative D call TRBD1 (5 bases). CDR1 and CDR2 (germline): ENHRY, SYGVKD. V was cut by 4 bases and J by 11 bases, with 24 bases left in between. The CDR3 covers 16 residues.